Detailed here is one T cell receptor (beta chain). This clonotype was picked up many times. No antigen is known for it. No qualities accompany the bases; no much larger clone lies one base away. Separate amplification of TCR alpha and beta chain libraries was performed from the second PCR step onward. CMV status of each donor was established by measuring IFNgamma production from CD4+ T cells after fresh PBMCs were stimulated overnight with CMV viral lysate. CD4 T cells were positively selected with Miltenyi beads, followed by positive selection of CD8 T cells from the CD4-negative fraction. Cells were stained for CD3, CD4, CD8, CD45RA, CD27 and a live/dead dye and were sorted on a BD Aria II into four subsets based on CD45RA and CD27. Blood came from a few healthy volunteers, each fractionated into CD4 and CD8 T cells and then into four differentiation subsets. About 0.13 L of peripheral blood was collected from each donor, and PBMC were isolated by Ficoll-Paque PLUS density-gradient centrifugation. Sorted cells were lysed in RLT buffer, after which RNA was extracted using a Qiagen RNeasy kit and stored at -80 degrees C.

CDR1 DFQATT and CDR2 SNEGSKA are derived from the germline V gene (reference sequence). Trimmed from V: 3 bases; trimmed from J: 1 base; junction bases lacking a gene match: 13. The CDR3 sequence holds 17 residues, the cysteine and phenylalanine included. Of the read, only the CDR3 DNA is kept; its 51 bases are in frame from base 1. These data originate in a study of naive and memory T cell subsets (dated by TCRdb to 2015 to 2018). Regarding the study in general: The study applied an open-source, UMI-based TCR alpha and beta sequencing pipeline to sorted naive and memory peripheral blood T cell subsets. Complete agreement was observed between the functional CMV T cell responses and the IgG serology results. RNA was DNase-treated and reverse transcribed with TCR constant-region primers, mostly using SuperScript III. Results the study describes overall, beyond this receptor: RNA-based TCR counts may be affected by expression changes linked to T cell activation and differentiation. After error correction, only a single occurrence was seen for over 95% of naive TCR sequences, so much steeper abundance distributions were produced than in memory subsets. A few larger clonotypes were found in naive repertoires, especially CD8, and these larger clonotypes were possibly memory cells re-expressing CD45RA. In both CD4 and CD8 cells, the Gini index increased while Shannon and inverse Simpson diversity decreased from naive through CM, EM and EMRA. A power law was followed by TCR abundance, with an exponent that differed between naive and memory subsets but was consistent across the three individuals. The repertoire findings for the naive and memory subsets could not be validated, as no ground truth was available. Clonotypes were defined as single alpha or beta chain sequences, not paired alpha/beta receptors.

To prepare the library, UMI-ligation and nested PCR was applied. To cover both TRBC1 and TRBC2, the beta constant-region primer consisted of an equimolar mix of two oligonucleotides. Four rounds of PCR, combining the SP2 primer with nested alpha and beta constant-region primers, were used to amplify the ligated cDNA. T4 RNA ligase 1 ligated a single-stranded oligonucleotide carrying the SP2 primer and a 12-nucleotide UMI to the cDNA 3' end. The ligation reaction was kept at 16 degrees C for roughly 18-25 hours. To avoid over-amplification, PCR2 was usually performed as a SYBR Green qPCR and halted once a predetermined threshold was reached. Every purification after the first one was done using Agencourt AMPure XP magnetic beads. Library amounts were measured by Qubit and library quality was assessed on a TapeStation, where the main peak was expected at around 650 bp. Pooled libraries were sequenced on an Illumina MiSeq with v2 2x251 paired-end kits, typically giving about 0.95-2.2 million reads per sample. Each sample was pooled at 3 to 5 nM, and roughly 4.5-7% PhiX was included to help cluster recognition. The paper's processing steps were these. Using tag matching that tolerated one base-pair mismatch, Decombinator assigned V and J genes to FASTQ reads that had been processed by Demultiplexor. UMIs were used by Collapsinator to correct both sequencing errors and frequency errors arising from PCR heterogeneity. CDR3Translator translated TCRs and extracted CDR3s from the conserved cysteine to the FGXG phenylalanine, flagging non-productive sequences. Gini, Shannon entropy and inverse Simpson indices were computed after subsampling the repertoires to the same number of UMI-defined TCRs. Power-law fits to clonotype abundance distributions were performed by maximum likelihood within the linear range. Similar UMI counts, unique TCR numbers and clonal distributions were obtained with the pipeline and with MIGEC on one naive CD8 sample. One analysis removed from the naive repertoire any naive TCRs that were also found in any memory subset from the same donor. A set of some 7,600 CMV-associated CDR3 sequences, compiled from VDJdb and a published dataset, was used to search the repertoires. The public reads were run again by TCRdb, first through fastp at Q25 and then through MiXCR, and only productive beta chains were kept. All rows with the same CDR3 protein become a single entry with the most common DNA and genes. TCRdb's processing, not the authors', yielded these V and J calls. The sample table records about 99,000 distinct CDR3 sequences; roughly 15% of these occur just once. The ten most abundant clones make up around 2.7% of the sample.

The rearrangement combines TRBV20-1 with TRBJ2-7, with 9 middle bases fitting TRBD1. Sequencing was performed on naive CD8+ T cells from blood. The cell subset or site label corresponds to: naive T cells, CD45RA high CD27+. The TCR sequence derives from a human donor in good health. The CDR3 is CSARGSRAGTGSYEQYF. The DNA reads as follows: TGCAGTGCTAGGGGTTCTAGGGCGGGGACAGGGTCCTACGAGCAGTACTTC.